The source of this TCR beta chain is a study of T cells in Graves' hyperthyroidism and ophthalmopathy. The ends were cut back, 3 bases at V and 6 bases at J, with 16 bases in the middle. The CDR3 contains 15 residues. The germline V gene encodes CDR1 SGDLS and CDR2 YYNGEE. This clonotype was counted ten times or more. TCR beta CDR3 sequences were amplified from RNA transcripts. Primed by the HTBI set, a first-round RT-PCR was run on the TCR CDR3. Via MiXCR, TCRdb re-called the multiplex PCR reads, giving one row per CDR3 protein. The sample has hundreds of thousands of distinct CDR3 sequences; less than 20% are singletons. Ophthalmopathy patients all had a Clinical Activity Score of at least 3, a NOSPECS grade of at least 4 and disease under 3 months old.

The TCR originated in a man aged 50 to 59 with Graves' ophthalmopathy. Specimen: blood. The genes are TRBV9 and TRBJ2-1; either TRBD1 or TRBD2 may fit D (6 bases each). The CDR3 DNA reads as TGTGCCAGCAGCGCCGGGACTTTGGGGGCCAATGAGCAGTTCTTC. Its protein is CASSAGTLGANEQFF.